This T cell receptor (beta chain) was sequenced in a study of blood T cell repertoires in COVID-19. Study details: COVID-19 samples, acute and convalescent, were from the United States, Italy and Spain. Nucleic acid was either cDNA or gDNA, and it came from T cells, B-cell-depleted T cells, or PBMCs.

There are 15 residues in the CDR3. Germline-derived CDR1 and CDR2 are MNHNS and SASEGT. V lost 2 bases to trimming and J lost 0 bases, with 8 bases between them. Participant-reported clinical history was the basis for cohort assignment. Of note for this clone: The sample has other DNA sequences that encode this CDR3 too.

Sequenced by immunoSEQ multiplex PCR; TCRdb stores in-frame clones only, minus some. The table has 400,000 to 550,000 clones, approximately 90% seen once. The chain employs TRBV6-1 and TRBJ1-5; tentatively, D is TRBD1 (5 bases). The receptor was derived from a woman in her late teens or twenties with acute COVID-19. Material: PBMCs or T cells enriched from blood (not recorded which). This chain's CDR3 is CASSELGHSNQPQHF. Written as DNA, the CDR3 is TGTGCCAGCAGTGAACTGGGGCATAGCAATCAGCCCCAGCATTTT.